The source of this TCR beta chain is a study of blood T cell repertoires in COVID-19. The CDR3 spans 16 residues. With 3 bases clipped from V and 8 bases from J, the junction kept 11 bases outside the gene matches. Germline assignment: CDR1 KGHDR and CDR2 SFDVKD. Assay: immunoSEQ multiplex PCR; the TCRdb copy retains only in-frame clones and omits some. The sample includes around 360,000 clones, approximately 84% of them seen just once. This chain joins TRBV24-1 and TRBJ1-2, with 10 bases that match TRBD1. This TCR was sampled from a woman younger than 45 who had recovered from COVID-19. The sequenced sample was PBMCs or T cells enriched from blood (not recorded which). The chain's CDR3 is CATSDPAAGDRGGYTF. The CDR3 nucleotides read TGTGCCACCAGTGATCCGGCTGCAGGGGACAGGGGCGGCTACACCTTC.